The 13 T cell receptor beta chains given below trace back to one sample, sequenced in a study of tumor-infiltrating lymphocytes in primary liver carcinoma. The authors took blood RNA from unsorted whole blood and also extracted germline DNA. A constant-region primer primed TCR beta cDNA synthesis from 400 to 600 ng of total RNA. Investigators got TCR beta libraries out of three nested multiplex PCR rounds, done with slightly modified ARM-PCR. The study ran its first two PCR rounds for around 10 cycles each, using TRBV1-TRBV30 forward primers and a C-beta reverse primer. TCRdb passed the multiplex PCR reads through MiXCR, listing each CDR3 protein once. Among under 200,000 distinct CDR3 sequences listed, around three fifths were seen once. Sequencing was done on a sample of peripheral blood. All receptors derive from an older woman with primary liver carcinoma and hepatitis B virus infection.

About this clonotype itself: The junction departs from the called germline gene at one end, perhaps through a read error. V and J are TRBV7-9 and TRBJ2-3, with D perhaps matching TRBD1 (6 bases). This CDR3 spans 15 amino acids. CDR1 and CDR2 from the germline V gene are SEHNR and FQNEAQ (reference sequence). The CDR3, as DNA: TGCGCCAGCATCCCCGGGACACGAAGCACAGATACGCAGTATTTT. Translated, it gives CASIPGTRSTDTQYF.

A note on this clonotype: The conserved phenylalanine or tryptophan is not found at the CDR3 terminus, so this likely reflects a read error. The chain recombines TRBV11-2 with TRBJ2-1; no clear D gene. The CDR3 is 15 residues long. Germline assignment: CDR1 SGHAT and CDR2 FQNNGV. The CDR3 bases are TGTGCCAGCAGGAGAAACCCGAGCTCCTACAATGTGCAGTTCTTG. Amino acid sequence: CASRRNPSSYNVQFL.

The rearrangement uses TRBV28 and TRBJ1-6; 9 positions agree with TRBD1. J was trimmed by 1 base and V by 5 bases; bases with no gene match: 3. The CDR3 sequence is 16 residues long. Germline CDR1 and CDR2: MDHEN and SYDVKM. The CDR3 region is CASSHRGPSYNSPLHF. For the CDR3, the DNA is TGTGCCAGCAGTCACAGGGGGCCATCCTATAATTCACCCCTCCACTTT.

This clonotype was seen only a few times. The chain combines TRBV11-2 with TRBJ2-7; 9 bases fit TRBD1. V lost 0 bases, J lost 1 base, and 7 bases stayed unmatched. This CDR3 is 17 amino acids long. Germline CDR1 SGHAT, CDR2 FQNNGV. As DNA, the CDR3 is TGTGCCAGCAGCTTAGATGTAAGGGGACAGGGATCCTACGAGCAGTACTTC. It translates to CASSLDVRGQGSYEQYF.

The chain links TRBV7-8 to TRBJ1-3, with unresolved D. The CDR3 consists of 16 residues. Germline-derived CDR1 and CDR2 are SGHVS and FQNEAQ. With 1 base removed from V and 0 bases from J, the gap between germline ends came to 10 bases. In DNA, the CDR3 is TGTGCCAGCAGCTTAGGACGTCGCCACTCTGGAAACACCATATATTTT. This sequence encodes CASSLGRRHSGNTIYF.

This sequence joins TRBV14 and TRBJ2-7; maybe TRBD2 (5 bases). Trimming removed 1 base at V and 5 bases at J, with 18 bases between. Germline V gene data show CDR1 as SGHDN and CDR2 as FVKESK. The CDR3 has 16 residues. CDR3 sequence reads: CASSQVVRRGFDEQYF. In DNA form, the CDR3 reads TGTGCCAGCAGCCAAGTCGTACGTAGAGGGTTCGACGAGCAGTACTTC.

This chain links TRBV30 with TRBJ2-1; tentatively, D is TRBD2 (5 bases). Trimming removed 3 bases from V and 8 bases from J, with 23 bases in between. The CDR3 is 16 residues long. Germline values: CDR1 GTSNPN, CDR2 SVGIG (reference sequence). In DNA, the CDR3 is TGTGCCTGGAGCCGGCCGGGGTCTGAGACCCACTATGAGCAGTTCTTC. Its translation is CAWSRPGSETHYEQFF.

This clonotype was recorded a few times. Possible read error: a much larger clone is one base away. DNA of the CDR3: TGTGCCAGCAACCGCCCCACATCCTACGAGCAGTGCTTC. As protein: CASNRPTSYEQCF. The chain is built from TRBV28 and TRBJ2-7; no definite D call. This CDR3 spans 13 amino acids. Germline V lookup: CDR1 MDHEN, CDR2 SYDVKM.

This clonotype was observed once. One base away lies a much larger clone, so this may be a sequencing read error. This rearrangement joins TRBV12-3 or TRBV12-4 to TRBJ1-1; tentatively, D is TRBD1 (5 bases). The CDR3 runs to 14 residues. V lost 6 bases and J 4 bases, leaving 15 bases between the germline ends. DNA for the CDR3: TGTGCCAGCAGGTCAGGACAACTAATCACTGAAGCTTTCTTT. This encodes CASRSGQLITEAFF.

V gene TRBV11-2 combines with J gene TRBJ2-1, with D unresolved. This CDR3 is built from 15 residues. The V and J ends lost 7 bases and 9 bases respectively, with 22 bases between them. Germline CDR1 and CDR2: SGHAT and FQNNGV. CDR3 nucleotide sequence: TGTGCCAGCAACTCCAACCTAGTGAGCCAAGCTGAGCAGTTCTTC. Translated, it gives CASNSNLVSQAEQFF.

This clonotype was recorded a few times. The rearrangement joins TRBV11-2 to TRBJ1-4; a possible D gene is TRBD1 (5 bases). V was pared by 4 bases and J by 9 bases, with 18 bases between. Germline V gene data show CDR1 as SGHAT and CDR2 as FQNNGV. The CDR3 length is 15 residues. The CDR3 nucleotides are TGTGCCAGCAGCTGGGGGGATAGGAGGACGAAAAAACTGTTTTTT. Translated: CASSWGDRRTKKLFF.

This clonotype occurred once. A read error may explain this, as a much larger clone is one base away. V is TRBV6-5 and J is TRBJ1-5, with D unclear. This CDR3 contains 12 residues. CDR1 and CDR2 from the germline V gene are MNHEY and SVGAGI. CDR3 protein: CASSSPNQSQHF. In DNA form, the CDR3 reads TGTGCCAGCAGCTCACCGAATCAGTCCCAGCATTTT.

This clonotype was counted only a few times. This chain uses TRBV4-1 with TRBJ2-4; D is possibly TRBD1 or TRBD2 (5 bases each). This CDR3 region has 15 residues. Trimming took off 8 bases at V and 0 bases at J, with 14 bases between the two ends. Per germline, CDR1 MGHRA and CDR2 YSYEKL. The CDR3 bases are TGCGCCAGCCGGGGCAGCCCCTTAGCCAAAAACATTCAGTACTTC. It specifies CASRGSPLAKNIQYF.